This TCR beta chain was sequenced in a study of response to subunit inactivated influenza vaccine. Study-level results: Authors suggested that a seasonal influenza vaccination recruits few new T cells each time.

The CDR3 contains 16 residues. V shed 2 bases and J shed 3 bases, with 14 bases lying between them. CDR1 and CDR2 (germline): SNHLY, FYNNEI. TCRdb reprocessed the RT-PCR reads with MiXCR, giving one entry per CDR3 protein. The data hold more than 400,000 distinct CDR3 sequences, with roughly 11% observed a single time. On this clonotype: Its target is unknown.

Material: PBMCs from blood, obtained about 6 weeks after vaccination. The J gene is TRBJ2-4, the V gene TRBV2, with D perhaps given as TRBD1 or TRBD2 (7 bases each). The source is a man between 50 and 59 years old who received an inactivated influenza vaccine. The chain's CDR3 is CASSEQGGKVKNIQYF. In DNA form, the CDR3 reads TGTGCCAGCAGTGAACAGGGGGGGAAGGTCAAAAACATTCAGTACTTC.